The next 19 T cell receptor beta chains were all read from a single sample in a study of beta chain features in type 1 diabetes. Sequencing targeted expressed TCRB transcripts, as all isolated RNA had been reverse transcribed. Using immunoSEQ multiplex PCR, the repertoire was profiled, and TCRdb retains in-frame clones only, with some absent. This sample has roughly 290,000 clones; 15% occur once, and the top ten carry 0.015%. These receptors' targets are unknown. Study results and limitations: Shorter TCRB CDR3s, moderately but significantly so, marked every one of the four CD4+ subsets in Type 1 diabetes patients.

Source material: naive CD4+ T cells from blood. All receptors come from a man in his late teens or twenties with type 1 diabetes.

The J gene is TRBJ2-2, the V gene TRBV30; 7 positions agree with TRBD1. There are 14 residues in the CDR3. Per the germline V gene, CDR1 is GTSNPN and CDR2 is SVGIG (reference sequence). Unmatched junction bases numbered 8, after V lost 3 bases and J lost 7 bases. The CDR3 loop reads CAWREGAWGGELFF. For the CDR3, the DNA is TGTGCCTGGAGAGAGGGGGCGTGGGGCGGGGAGCTGTTTTTT.

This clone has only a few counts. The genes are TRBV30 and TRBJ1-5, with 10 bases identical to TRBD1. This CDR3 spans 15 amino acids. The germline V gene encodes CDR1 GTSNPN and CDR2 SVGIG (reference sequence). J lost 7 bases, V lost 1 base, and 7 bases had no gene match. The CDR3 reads CAWSGGTGVGQPQHF. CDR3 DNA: TGTGCCTGGAGTGGAGGGACAGGGGTAGGACAGCCCCAGCATTTT.

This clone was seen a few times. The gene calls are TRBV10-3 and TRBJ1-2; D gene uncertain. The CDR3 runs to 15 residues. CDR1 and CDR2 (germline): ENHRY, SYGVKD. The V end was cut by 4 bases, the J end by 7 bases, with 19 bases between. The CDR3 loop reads CAISGLEREAGGYTF. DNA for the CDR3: TGTGCCATCAGTGGTTTAGAGCGCGAGGCGGGTGGCTACACCTTC.

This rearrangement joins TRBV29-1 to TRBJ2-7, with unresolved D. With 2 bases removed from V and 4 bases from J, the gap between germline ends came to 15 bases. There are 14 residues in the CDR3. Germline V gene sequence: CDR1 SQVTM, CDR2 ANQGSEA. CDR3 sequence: CSVEWASGRYEQYF. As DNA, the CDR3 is TGCAGCGTTGAATGGGCAAGTGGTAGGTACGAGCAGTACTTC.

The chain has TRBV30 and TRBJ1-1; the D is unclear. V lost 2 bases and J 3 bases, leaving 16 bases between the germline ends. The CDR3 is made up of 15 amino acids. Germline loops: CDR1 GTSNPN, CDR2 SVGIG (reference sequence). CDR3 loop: CAWSIGLLVDTEAFF. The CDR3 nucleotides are TGTGCCTGGAGTATAGGACTGTTGGTAGACACTGAAGCTTTCTTT.

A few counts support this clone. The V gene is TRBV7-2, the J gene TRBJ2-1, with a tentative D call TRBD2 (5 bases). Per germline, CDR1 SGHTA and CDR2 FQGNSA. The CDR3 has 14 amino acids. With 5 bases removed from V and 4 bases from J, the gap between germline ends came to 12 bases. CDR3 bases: TGTGCCAGCAGCCCAATGATAGCGTACAATGAGCAGTTCTTC. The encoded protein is CASSPMIAYNEQFF. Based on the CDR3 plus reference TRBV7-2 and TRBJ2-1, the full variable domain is GAGVSQSPSNKVTEKGKDVELRCDPISGHTALYWYRQSLGQGLEFLIYFQGNSAPDKSGLPSDRFSAERTGGSVSTLTIQRTQQEDSAVYLCASSPMIAYNEQFFGPGTRLTVL.

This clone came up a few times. CDR3 in DNA: TGTGCCAGCAGCTTAGCGCCGCAAAGGGGCACTGAAGCTTTCTTT. This codes for CASSLAPQRGTEAFF. The rearrangement joins TRBV7-2 to TRBJ1-1; TRBD1 might be the D (5 bases). The CDR3 is made up of 15 amino acids. Germline CDR1 reads SGHTA; CDR2 reads FQGNSA. The germline V and J ends were trimmed by 0 bases and 4 bases, with 12 bases remaining between them. Based on the CDR3 plus reference TRBV7-2 and TRBJ1-1, the full variable domain is GAGVSQSPSNKVTEKGKDVELRCDPISGHTALYWYRQSLGQGLEFLIYFQGNSAPDKSGLPSDRFSAERTGGSVSTLTIQRTQQEDSAVYLCASSLAPQRGTEAFFGQGTRLTVV.

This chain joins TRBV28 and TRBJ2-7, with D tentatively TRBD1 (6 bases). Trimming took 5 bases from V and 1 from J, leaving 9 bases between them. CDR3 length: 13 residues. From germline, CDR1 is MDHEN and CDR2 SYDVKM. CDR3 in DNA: TGTGCCAGCAGTGGAGGACAGTCCTACGAGCAGTACTTC. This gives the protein CASSGGQSYEQYF.

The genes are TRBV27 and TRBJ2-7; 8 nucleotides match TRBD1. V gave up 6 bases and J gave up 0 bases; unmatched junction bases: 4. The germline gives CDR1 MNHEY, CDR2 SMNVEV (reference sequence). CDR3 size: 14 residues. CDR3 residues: CASSSTGASYEQYF. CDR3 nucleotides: TGTGCCAGCAGCTCGACAGGGGCCTCCTACGAGCAGTACTTC.

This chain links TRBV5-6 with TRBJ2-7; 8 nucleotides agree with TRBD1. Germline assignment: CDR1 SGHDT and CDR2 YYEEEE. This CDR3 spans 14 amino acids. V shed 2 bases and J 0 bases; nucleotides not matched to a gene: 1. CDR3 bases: TGTGCCAGCAGCTTCGGACAGGGCTCCTACGAGCAGTACTTC. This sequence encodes CASSFGQGSYEQYF.

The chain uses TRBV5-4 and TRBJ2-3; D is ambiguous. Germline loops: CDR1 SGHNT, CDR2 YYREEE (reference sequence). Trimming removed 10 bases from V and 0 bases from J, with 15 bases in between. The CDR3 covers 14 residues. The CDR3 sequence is CAEKTEPSTDTQYF. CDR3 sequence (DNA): TGTGCCGAAAAGACGGAGCCTAGCACAGATACGCAGTATTTT.

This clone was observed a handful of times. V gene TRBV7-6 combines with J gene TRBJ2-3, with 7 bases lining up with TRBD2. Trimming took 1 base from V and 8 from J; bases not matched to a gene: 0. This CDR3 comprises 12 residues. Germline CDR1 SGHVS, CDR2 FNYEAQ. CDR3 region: CASSLGGGTQYF. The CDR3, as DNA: TGTGCCAGCAGCTTAGGCGGGGGTACGCAGTATTTT.

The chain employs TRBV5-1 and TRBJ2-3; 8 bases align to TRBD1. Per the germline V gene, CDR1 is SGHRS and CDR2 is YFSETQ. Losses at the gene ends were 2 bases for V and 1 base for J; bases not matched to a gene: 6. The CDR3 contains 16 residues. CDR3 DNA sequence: TGCGCCAGCAGCTTAGGACAGGGAACGGGCACAGATACGCAGTATTTT. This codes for CASSLGQGTGTDTQYF.

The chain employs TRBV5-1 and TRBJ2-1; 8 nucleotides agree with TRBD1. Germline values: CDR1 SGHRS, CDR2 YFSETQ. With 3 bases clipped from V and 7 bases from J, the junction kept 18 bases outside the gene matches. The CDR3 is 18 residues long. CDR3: CASSYRREGTGGRNEQFF. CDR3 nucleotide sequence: TGCGCCAGCAGCTATCGGAGAGAAGGCACAGGGGGTAGGAATGAGCAGTTCTTC.

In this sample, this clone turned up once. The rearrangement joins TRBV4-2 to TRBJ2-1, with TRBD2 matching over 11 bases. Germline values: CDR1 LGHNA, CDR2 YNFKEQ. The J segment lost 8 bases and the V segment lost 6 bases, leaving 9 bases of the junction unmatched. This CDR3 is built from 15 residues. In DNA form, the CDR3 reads TGTGCCAGCAGGCCGGGGTCTAGCGGGAGGCATGAGCAGTTCTTC. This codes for CASRPGSSGRHEQFF.

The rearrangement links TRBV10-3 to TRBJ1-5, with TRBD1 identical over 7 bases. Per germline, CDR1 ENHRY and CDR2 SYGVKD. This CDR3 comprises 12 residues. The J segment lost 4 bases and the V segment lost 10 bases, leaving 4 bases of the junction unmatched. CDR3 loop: CATQGTNQPQHF. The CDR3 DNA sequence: TGTGCCACACAGGGGACTAATCAGCCCCAGCATTTT.

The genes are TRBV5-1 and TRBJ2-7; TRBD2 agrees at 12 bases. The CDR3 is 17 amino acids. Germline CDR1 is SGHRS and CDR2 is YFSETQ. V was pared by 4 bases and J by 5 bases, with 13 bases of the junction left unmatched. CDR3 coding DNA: TGCGCCAGCAGCCCGTCGACTAGCGGGAGATCGGTGCACGAGCAGTACTTC. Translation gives CASSPSTSGRSVHEQYF.

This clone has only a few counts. The CDR3 spells CASSLAWQRTNYGYTF. The CDR3 coding sequence is TGTGCCAGCAGCTTAGCTTGGCAGCGAACTAACTATGGCTACACCTTC. V and J are TRBV7-8 and TRBJ1-2; no firm D call. In germline, CDR1 is SGHVS, CDR2 FQNEAQ. V dropped 0 bases and J dropped 0 bases, with 11 bases sitting between them. The CDR3 extends over 16 amino acids.

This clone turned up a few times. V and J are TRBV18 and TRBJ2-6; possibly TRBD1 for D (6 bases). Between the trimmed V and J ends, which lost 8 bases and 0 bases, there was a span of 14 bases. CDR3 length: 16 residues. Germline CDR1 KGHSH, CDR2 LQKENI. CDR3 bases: TGTGCCAGCACCCCAGGGGTCAGCTCTGGGGCCAACGTCCTGACTTTC. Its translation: CASTPGVSSGANVLTF.